The text below deals with one T cell receptor beta chain. This is likely a read error, given that the CDR3 carries no conserved phenylalanine or tryptophan at its end. The V segment lost 9 bases and the J segment 5 bases; nucleotides outside the gene matches: 11. Germline V CDR1 and CDR2: KGHDR, SFDVKD. The CDR3 totals 15 residues. Each patient came to thyroid surgery without any prior treatment (of any kind). Original handling: A papillary thyroid cancer distant-metastasis classifier was built from CDR3 differences across clinicopathological groups. MiXCR re-clonotyped the PCR reads for TCRdb. TCRdb's processing, not the authors' own work, is the source of the V and J calls. The data contain about 92,000 clones, more than 12% of them singletons. This specimen belongs to a study of metastatic and nonmetastatic thyroid tumors. Overall study: Where malignant and benign thyroid patients were concerned, repertoires were compared across blood and tumor or nodule tissue.

Sequencing input: blood. The V gene is TRBV24-1, the J gene TRBJ2-7, with 11 bases identical to TRBD1. The sequence was collected from a female donor with papillary thyroid cancer or a benign thyroid nodule (not recorded which). Some clones in this sample may be carry-over from other donors' samples. CDR3: CATSGGGTGGHEQYL. In nucleotides, the CDR3 is TGTGCCACCTCCGGTGGAGGGACAGGGGGACACGAGCAGTACTTA.